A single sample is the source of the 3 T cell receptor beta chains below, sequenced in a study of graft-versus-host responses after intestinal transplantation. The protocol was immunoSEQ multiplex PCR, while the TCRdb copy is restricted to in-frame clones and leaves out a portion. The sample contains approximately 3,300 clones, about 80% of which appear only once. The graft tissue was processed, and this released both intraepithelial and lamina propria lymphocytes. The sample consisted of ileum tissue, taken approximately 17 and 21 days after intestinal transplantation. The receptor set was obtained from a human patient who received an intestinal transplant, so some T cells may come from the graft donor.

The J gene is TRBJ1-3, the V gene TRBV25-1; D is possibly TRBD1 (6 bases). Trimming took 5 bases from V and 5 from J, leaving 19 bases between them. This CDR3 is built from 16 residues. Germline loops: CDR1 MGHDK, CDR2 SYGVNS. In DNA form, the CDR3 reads TGTGCCAGCAGTCCTCCGGTAGGGGGGGGAAGAAACACCATATATTTT. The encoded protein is CASSPPVGGGRNTIYF.

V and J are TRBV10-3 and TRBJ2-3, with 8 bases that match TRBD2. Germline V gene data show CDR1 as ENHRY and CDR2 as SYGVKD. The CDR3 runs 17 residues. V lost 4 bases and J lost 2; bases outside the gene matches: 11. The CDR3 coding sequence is TGTGCCATCAGTGGCCGTCCGGGGGGGGGCCTCACAGATACGCAGTATTTT. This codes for CAISGRPGGGLTDTQYF.

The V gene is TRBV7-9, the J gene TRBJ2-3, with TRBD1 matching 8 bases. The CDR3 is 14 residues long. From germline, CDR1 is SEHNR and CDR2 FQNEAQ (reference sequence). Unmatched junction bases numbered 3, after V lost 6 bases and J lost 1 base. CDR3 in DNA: TGTGCCAGCAGACCGACAGGGGGCACAGATACGCAGTATTTT. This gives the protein CASRPTGGTDTQYF.